The rows below give T cell receptor beta chains drawn from one sample of a study of PD-L1 blockade in urothelial cancer. The data were produced by immunoSEQ multiplex PCR, yet TCRdb's version contains in-frame clones alone and is incomplete. The sample lists about 63,000 clones, about four fifths occurring once. The sequenced sample was PBMCs, obtained around atezolizumab (anti-PD-L1) treatment. The origin of the receptors is a man aged 65 to 85 with urothelial cancer. Both conserved end residues are part of each CDR3. The D gene is left open where the match is weak. The size entry is marked missing in some rows and otherwise reads once, few, many or a size class.

NA,TRBV7-6,few,TRBJ1-1,CASREGEAFF,TGTGCCAGCAGGGAGGGTGAAGCTTTCTTT
NA,TRBV27,NA,TRBJ2-7,CASSQRETAYEQYF,TGTGCCAGCAGCCAACGGGAGACCGCCTACGAGCAGTACTTC
TRBD1,TRBV4-3,NA,TRBJ2-3,CASGPKGATQYF,TGCGCCAGCGGACCCAAGGGGGCTACGCAGTATTTT
TRBD1,TRBV19,NA,TRBJ1-5,CASSGGETGGIGSNQPQHF,TGTGCCAGTAGCGGGGGAGAGACAGGGGGCATTGGTAGCAATCAGCCCCAGCATTTT
TRBD2,TRBV5-1,NA,TRBJ2-1,CASSRLAGGSNEQFF,TGCGCCAGCAGCCGACTAGCGGGGGGCTCCAATGAGCAGTTCTTC
NA,TRBV18,NA,TRBJ1-4,CASSPPGATNEKLFF,TGTGCCAGCTCACCCCCGGGAGCAACTAATGAAAAACTGTTTTTT
TRBD1,TRBV6-1,once,TRBJ2-4,CASSAPGDRGTNIQYF,TGTGCCAGCAGTGCCCCCGGGGACAGGGGGACGAACATTCAGTACTTC
TRBD1,TRBV28,NA,TRBJ2-1,CASRDQGAINEQFF,TGTGCCAGCAGAGATCAGGGGGCGATTAATGAGCAGTTCTTC
NA,TRBV4-1,few,TRBJ1-1,CASSRTVEDDEAFF,TGCGCCAGCAGCCGGACAGTGGAGGATGATGAAGCTTTCTTT
NA,TRBV19,NA,TRBJ2-7,CASSITDRYEQYF,TGTGCCAGTAGTATCACAGACCGCTACGAGCAGTACTTC
TRBD1,TRBV11-2,once,TRBJ1-4,CASSLAGGITNEKLFF,TGTGCCAGCAGCTTGGCAGGGGGGATAACTAATGAAAAACTGTTTTTT
NA,TRBV19,NA,TRBJ2-3,CASSPMAGGTDTQYF,TGTGCCAGTAGTCCTATGGCAGGGGGCACAGATACGCAGTATTTT
NA,TRBV18,NA,TRBJ2-2,CASSIQGRSGELFF,TGTGCCAGCTCAATACAGGGAAGAAGCGGGGAGCTGTTTTTT
TRBD1,TRBV9,NA,TRBJ1-1,CASSEGAVREVTEAFF,TGTGCCAGCAGCGAGGGGGCGGTCAGGGAGGTCACTGAAGCTTTCTTT
TRBD1,TRBV2,medium-sized,TRBJ2-7,CASFSPGTGYEQYF,TGTGCCAGTTTCTCCCCCGGGACAGGGTACGAGCAGTACTTC
NA,TRBV19,NA,TRBJ1-4,CASGYLTGIQEKLFF,TGTGCCAGTGGCTACTTGACAGGCATTCAGGAAAAACTGTTTTTT
TRBD1,TRBV11-3,NA,TRBJ1-2,CASSSDRAASGYTF,TGTGCCAGCAGCTCGGACAGGGCCGCTAGCGGCTACACCTTC
TRBD2,TRBV7-2,NA,TRBJ2-2,CASSPLGLADGELFF,TGTGCCAGCAGCCCATTGGGACTAGCGGACGGGGAGCTGTTTTTT
NA,TRBV25-1,NA,TRBJ2-7,CASRASYEQYF,TGTGCCAGCAGAGCCTCCTACGAGCAGTACTTC
TRBD1,TRBV10-2,NA,TRBJ1-4,CASKTGGASNEKLFF,TGCGCCAGCAAAACAGGGGGCGCTTCTAATGAAAAACTGTTTTTT
NA,TRBV5-8,NA,TRBJ2-5,CASSLAPGSRETQYF,TGTGCCAGCAGCTTGGCCCCGGGAAGCAGGGAGACCCAGTACTTC
TRBD2,TRBV30,NA,TRBJ2-5,CAWSAGLVGETQYF,TGTGCCTGGAGTGCGGGACTAGTTGGCGAGACCCAGTACTTC
NA,TRBV19,NA,TRBJ2-7,CASSTRERSYEQYF,TGTGCCAGTAGTACCCGGGAGCGTTCCTACGAGCAGTACTTC
NA,TRBV19,NA,TRBJ2-2,CASSGVRNTGELFF,TGTGCCAGTAGTGGTGTCAGGAACACCGGGGAGCTGTTTTTT
NA,TRBV10-3,NA,TRBJ2-2,CAISGAGGELFF,TGTGCCATCAGTGGGGCCGGCGGGGAGCTGTTTTTT
TRBD1,TRBV7-8,NA,TRBJ1-4,CASSETGGNEKLFF,TGTGCCAGCAGCGAGACAGGGGGAAATGAAAAACTGTTTTTT
NA,TRBV6-1,once,TRBJ1-1,CASSELGGPGTEAFF,TGTGCCAGCAGTGAACTGGGGGGGCCGGGCACTGAAGCTTTCTTT
NA,TRBV25-1,NA,TRBJ1-2,CASRGQSLYGYTF,TGTGCCAGCAGAGGACAGAGCCTTTATGGCTACACCTTC
NA,TRBV5-4,once,TRBJ2-2,CASSPGPREDTGELFF,TGTGCCAGCAGCCCCGGCCCCAGGGAGGACACCGGGGAGCTGTTTTTT
NA,TRBV5-4,NA,TRBJ2-1,CASSLAQAAYNEQFF,TGTGCCAGCAGCTTGGCGCAGGCAGCCTACAATGAGCAGTTCTTC
NA,TRBV11-2,NA,TRBJ2-1,CASSRDTHYNEQFF,TGTGCCAGCAGCCGGGACACCCATTACAATGAGCAGTTCTTC
TRBD2,TRBV2,NA,TRBJ2-1,CASRTGTSGGEQFF,TGTGCCAGCAGAACCGGGACTAGCGGGGGTGAGCAGTTCTTC
TRBD1,TRBV19,NA,TRBJ2-7,CASSIRDRGAEQYF,TGTGCCAGTAGTATACGAGACAGGGGGGCGGAGCAGTACTTC
TRBD2,TRBV4-1,few,TRBJ2-2,CASSRTSETGELFF,TGCGCCAGCAGCCGGACTAGCGAGACCGGGGAGCTGTTTTTT
NA,TRBV5-6,NA,TRBJ2-6,CASSLSGKSNPGANVLTF,TGTGCCAGCAGCTTGTCGGGAAAAAGTAACCCTGGGGCCAACGTCCTGACTTTC
TRBD2,TRBV2,NA,TRBJ2-7,CASSEAASGTYEQYF,TGTGCCAGCAGTGAAGCGGCTAGCGGGACCTACGAGCAGTACTTC
TRBD1,TRBV28,NA,TRBJ1-4,CASSLDRATNEKLFF,TGTGCCAGCAGTCTCGACAGGGCAACTAATGAAAAACTGTTTTTT
TRBD1,TRBV6-1,NA,TRBJ2-7,CASSTRTGDPYEQYF,TGTGCCAGCAGTACCAGGACAGGGGATCCCTACGAGCAGTACTTC
TRBD1,TRBV7-3,NA,TRBJ1-6,CASSLGGTGATPLHF,TGTGCCAGCAGCTTAGGCGGGACAGGGGCCACACCCCTCCACTTT
NA,TRBV5-4,NA,TRBJ2-5,CASSLDREGQETQYF,TGTGCCAGCAGCTTGGACAGGGAGGGCCAAGAGACCCAGTACTTC
NA,TRBV10-3,NA,TRBJ1-2,CAISEVRDYGYTF,TGTGCCATCAGTGAGGTCAGGGACTATGGCTACACCTTC
TRBD1,TRBV7-3,NA,TRBJ2-2,CASSSQGARTGELFF,TGTGCCAGCAGCTCACAGGGGGCGAGGACCGGGGAGCTGTTTTTT
TRBD2,TRBV7-2,NA,TRBJ2-7,CASSQTSGVRYEQYF,TGTGCCAGCAGTCAAACTAGCGGGGTTCGCTACGAGCAGTACTTC
TRBD2,TRBV7-9,NA,TRBJ2-3,CASSFSGGITDTQYF,TGTGCCAGCAGCTTCAGCGGGGGAATCACAGATACGCAGTATTTT
TRBD1,TRBV5-1,NA,TRBJ1-4,CASSSGQAHSNEKLFF,TGCGCCAGCAGCTCGGGACAGGCGCATAGTAATGAAAAACTGTTTTTT
NA,TRBV5-1,NA,TRBJ2-2,CASHPLNGQEGTGELFF,TGCGCCAGCCACCCCCTCAACGGACAGGAGGGGACCGGGGAGCTGTTTTTT
NA,TRBV5-6,NA,TRBJ1-2,CASSLQRTGGYTF,TGTGCCAGCAGCTTACAGCGAACAGGAGGCTACACCTTC
TRBD1,TRBV5-4,few,TRBJ1-4,CASSPRDREGKLFF,TGTGCCAGCAGCCCCCGGGACAGGGAAGGAAAACTGTTTTTT
NA,TRBV19,NA,TRBJ1-2,CASSIAGAPIQNYGYTF,TGTGCCAGTAGTATAGCAGGGGCACCCATACAAAACTATGGCTACACCTTC
TRBD2,TRBV7-2,NA,TRBJ2-7,CASSTQTGLAGYEQYF,TGTGCCAGCAGCACACAAACGGGACTAGCGGGCTACGAGCAGTACTTC
NA,TRBV6-5,NA,TRBJ2-7,CASSSSSGSSLYEQYF,TGTGCCAGCAGTTCTTCCTCAGGGTCCTCCCTCTACGAGCAGTACTTC
NA,TRBV7-8,NA,TRBJ1-5,CASSLAGGVGNQPQHF,TGTGCCAGCAGCTTAGCCGGGGGGGTGGGCAATCAGCCCCAGCATTTT
TRBD1,TRBV19,NA,TRBJ1-2,CASSPRGGQGANGGYTF,TGTGCCAGTAGTCCCCGCGGGGGACAGGGGGCTAACGGCGGCTACACCTTC
TRBD1,TRBV15,once,TRBJ2-1,CATSREGTGWSYNEQFF,TGTGCCACCAGCAGAGAAGGGACAGGTTGGTCCTACAATGAGCAGTTCTTC
TRBD2,TRBV2,NA,TRBJ2-3,CASSDRLAGDFTDTQYF,TGTGCCAGCAGTGACCGGCTAGCGGGGGATTTCACAGATACGCAGTATTTT
TRBD1,TRBV6-6,NA,TRBJ2-5,CASSRGQGLQETQYF,TGTGCCAGCAGCCGGGGACAGGGCCTCCAAGAGACCCAGTACTTC
TRBD2,TRBV2,NA,TRBJ2-3,CASRGGTTDTQYF,TGTGCCAGCAGGGGGGGGACTACAGATACGCAGTATTTT
NA,TRBV7-9,NA,TRBJ1-5,CASSLQGGQPQHF,TGTGCCAGCAGCTTACAGGGAGGTCAGCCCCAGCATTTT
NA,TRBV7-9,NA,TRBJ2-5,CASSWRDSQETQYF,TGTGCCAGCAGCTGGAGGGACTCCCAAGAGACCCAGTACTTC